This note documents a single TCR beta chain sequence. Its antigen remains unknown. The data stem from a study of CD8 T cells in ankylosing spondylitis. There are 12 residues in the CDR3. Germline V gene data show CDR1 as MDHEN and CDR2 as SYDVKM. V was cut by 3 bases and J by 8 bases, with 8 bases left in between. General study results and limits: Within ankylosing spondylitis blood, a TCR beta motif made up of under 10 highly homologous variants appeared to be characteristic. Within peripheral blood, clones linked to disease were CD8+ and relatively rare. Reports of some motif variants in reactive arthritis synovial fluid and blood predate this one.

TCRdb reanalysed the 5' RACE reads using MiXCR and keeps one entry per CDR3 protein. In the table there are around 320,000 distinct CDR3 sequences, roughly 20% of which are singletons. Specimen: blood, either unsorted or a sorted T cell fraction (not recorded which). The sequence came from a female donor with ankylosing spondylitis or in good health (not recorded which). V gene TRBV28 combines with J gene TRBJ2-1; no clear D. CDR3 loop: CASSFFRHEQFF. The CDR3 region has the DNA TGTGCCAGCAGTTTCTTCAGGCATGAGCAGTTCTTC.